This T cell receptor beta chain comes out of a study of blood T cells in healthy people across ages. Study-wide points: Unsorted PBMC material precluded a definitive naive versus antigen-experienced comparison. Shifts in expanded clonotypes may have been confounded by donor CMV status, which was unknown.

There were healthy Caucasian individuals from Russia, aged 6 to 90, serving as donors. Researchers isolated at least 6 million PBMCs per sample. The authors ran a second PCR of roughly 7 to 11 cycles using a sample-barcoded 5' primer and a J-beta primer mix. TCRdb called the 5' RACE reads again in MiXCR, with one record for every CDR3 protein. The sample lists about a million distinct CDR3 sequences, approximately 38% occurring once. Regarding this clonotype: Its antigen is as yet unknown.

The TCR was taken from a man aged 18 to 29 in good health. Source material: blood.

CDR3 in DNA: TGCAGTGCTTCAGACAGGGGGAACACTGAAGCTTTCTTT. Its protein product is CSASDRGNTEAFF. The rearrangement joins TRBV20-1 to TRBJ1-1, with 8 bases lining up with TRBD1. The CDR3 contains 13 residues. V lost 5 bases, J lost 1 base, and 3 bases stayed unmatched. Germline CDR1 and CDR2: DFQATT and SNEGSKA (reference sequence).